This T cell receptor beta chain appears in the sequencing data of a study of T cells expressing NK-cell markers. Study in general: Each TCR beta repertoire originated in sorted T cells that were CD3+CD56+NKG2C+, CD3+CD56+NKG2C- or CD3+CD56-NKG2C+. HCMV seropositivity characterized most of the eight sequenced donors, and seronegativity one. Findings and caveats of the study: The CD3+CD56-NKG2C+ fraction of a handful of donors was likewise dominated by these clonotypes.

CDR3 length equals 14 residues. The germline V gene encodes CDR1 SEHNR and CDR2 FQNEAQ (reference sequence). TCRdb reworked the 5' RACE reads into one entry per CDR3 protein, no DNA. In all, the sample yields about 180,000 distinct CDR3 sequences. A note on this clonotype: Antigen specificity is unknown.

Sequencing input: blood T cells: a sorted CD56 or NKG2C T cell subset, CD4+ or CD8+ T cells, or bulk PBMC T cells (not recorded which). The receptor comes from a woman between 18 and 70 years old in good health. This chain connects TRBV7-9 to TRBJ1-1; TCRdb proposes TRBD1, but this gene call is untestable without DNA. The chain's CDR3 is CASSWLQGNTEAFF. Filled out from reference TRBV7-9 and TRBJ1-1, the complete variable domain reads DTGVSQNPRHKITKRGQNVTFRCDPISEHNRLYWYRQTLGQGPEFLTYFQNEAQLEKSRLLSDRFSAERPKGSFSTLEIQRTEQGDSAMYLCASSWLQGNTEAFFGQGTRLTVV.